The next 23 T cell receptor beta chains were all read from a single sample in a study of cytomegalovirus exposure and HLA in healthy donors. The PCR ran on 60 Vbeta and 13 Jbeta primers. Profiling relied on immunoSEQ multiplex PCR, and the TCRdb table lists in-frame clones only, not all of them. The data hold roughly 100,000 clones, with roughly a tenth observed a single time. Sample: PBMCs. These receptor sequences come from a man over 45 in good health and CMV-seropositive.

This clone was detected only a few times. J is TRBJ1-5 and V is TRBV19; 7 bases fit TRBD1. Losses at the gene ends were 3 bases for V and 7 bases for J; bases not matched to a gene: 15. The V gene's germline CDR1 is LNHDA and CDR2 SQIVND (reference sequence). The CDR3 contains 17 residues. As DNA, the CDR3 is TGTGCCAGTAGTATCCCCGGGACAGCTCCTTCAGGACAGCCCCAGCATTTT. Translating gives CASSIPGTAPSGQPQHF.

This rearrangement joins TRBV4-2 to TRBJ1-6, with a weak D call TRBD1 (6 bases). This CDR3 comprises 16 residues. V lost 0 bases, J lost 6 bases, and 12 bases lay in between. Looked up from germline, CDR1 is LGHNA and CDR2 is YNFKEQ. The CDR3 is CASSQETAGVNSPLHF. The CDR3 nucleotides read TGTGCCAGCAGCCAAGAAACGGCAGGGGTTAATTCACCCCTCCACTTT.

The gene calls are TRBV6-5 and TRBJ2-5; 9 nucleotides align to TRBD2. The J call may be incorrect, as the DNA end agrees better with TRBJ2-7. This CDR3 contains 14 residues. Germline lookup yields CDR1 MNHEY and CDR2 SVGAGI. CDR3 nucleotides: TGTGCCAGCAGTTACCAGCGGGAGGCATACGAGCAGTACTTC. It encodes CASSYQREAYEQYF.

There are a few counts of this clone. Other DNA sequences of this sample code for an identical CDR3. The J gene is TRBJ1-5, the V gene TRBV5-8; D not resolved. CDR1 and CDR2 from the germline V gene are SGHTS and YDEGEE. This CDR3 is built from 17 residues. V was pared by 0 bases and J by 0 bases, with 13 bases between. CDR3 bases: TGTGCCAGCAGCTTGGGGGAGGCCGCCTTTAGCAATCAGCCCCAGCATTTT. Its protein product is CASSLGEAAFSNQPQHF.

This clone was recorded many times. V is TRBV4-1 and J is TRBJ1-5; D is uncertain. Per the germline V gene, CDR1 is MGHRA and CDR2 is YSYEKL. V was trimmed by 2 bases and J by 2 bases, leaving 19 bases between them. The CDR3 has 18 amino acids. CDR3 DNA sequence: TGCGCCAGCAGCCAAAGGTACAGTTCGATAGCGGGCAATCAGCCCCAGCATTTT. Amino acids: CASSQRYSSIAGNQPQHF.

The chain combines TRBV29-1 with TRBJ2-4; 11 bases are shared with TRBD1. The germline V gene has CDR1 SQVTM and CDR2 ANQGSEA. V was clipped by 6 bases and J by 14 bases; unmatched bases: 9. The length of the CDR3 is 12 residues. CDR3 amino acids: CSVGQGQGGEYF. CDR3 DNA sequence: TGCAGCGTAGGGCAGGGACAGGGGGGGGAGTACTTC.

This clone turned up a few times. The chain joins TRBV9 to TRBJ2-5; weak D call: TRBD2 (5 bases). V gave up 5 bases and J gave up 5 bases, with 16 bases separating them. This CDR3 spans 14 amino acids. The germline gives CDR1 SGDLS, CDR2 YYNGEE. The CDR3 DNA sequence: TGTGCCAGCAGTCTAAGCGGTGGGAGTGAGACCCAGTACTTC. The encoded protein is CASSLSGGSETQYF.

This clone has just a few counts. The chain has TRBV7-2 and TRBJ2-1, with 12 bases aligning to TRBD2. Germline CDR1 is SGHTA and CDR2 is FQGNSA. The CDR3 totals 16 residues. Trimming removed 5 bases from V and 5 bases from J; junction bases left unmatched: 7. This CDR3 reads CASSKPGLAGHNEQFF. As DNA, the CDR3 is TGTGCCAGCAGCAAACCGGGACTAGCGGGTCACAATGAGCAGTTCTTC.

This clone was recorded many times. This chain links TRBV9 with TRBJ2-2; D is possibly TRBD1 (6 bases). Germline CDR1 reads SGDLS; CDR2 reads YYNGEE. The CDR3 extends over 15 amino acids. Deletions cut 3 bases from V and 3 bases from J, with 12 bases between. The CDR3 loop reads CASSARGFDTGELFF. The CDR3 nucleotides are TGTGCCAGCAGCGCCAGGGGATTTGACACCGGGGAGCTGTTTTTT. Using reference TRBV9 and TRBJ2-2 for the parts outside the CDR3, the full variable domain is DSGVTQTPKHLITATGQRVTLRCSPRSGDLSVYWYQQSLDQGLQFLIQYYNGEERAKGNILERFSAQQFPDLHSELNLSSLELGDSALYFCASSARGFDTGELFFGEGSRLTVL.

This chain connects TRBV6-1 to TRBJ2-1; 7 bases agree with TRBD2. Germline CDR1 is MNHNS and CDR2 is SASEGT. The length of the CDR3 is 14 residues. Unmatched junction bases numbered 11, after V lost 6 bases and J lost 9 bases. Here the CDR3 DNA reads TGTGCCAGCAGGACGGGAGGAACCTCTGGTGAGCAGTTCTTC. It translates to CASRTGGTSGEQFF.

This clone was observed at least ten times. The chain has TRBV2 and TRBJ1-4; D is unclear. Germline loops: CDR1 SNHLY, CDR2 FYNNEI. The CDR3 is 15 amino acids. V was trimmed by 5 bases and J by 8 bases, leaving 18 bases between them. CDR3 DNA: TGTGCCAGCAGTCCATCCCCGACACGAAACGAAAAACTGTTTTTT. This encodes CASSPSPTRNEKLFF.

The chain employs TRBV18 and TRBJ2-5; a weak D match, TRBD2 (5 bases). Looked up from germline, CDR1 is KGHSH and CDR2 is LQKENI. The V gene lost 2 bases and the J gene lost 5 bases, with 15 bases spanning the gap. This CDR3 has 15 residues. The CDR3 loop is CASSPYTIRGETQYF. The CDR3 DNA follows: TGTGCCAGCTCACCATACACAATCCGCGGGGAGACCCAGTACTTC.

The chain is built from TRBV18 and TRBJ2-2, with TRBD1 identical over 9 bases. V shed 2 bases, J shed 5 bases, and the junction held 6 bases outside the gene matches. This CDR3 has 16 amino acids. Germline CDR1 KGHSH, CDR2 LQKENI. The CDR3 DNA sequence: TGTGCCAGCTCACCATCTACAGGGGGCTTTACCGGGGAGCTGTTTTTT. Translation: CASSPSTGGFTGELFF.

This clone has just a few counts. The chain is built from TRBV6-1 and TRBJ2-5; 8 bases align to TRBD1. Germline V gene data show CDR1 as MNHNS and CDR2 as SASEGT. This CDR3 comprises 14 residues. The J segment lost 3 bases and the V segment lost 3 bases, leaving 3 bases of the junction unmatched. CDR3 DNA sequence: TGTGCCAGCAGTGAGGTGGACAGGGAAGAGACCCAGTACTTC. Protein sequence: CASSEVDREETQYF.

The rearrangement joins TRBV5-1 to TRBJ2-1; 9 bases are shared with TRBD2. V lost 4 bases, J lost 8 bases, and 13 bases stayed unmatched. The CDR3 runs to 16 residues. The germline V gene has CDR1 SGHRS and CDR2 YFSETQ. The CDR3 reads CASSPEGAGGPYEQFF. The CDR3 nucleotides are TGCGCCAGCAGCCCCGAGGGCGCGGGAGGGCCCTATGAGCAGTTCTTC.

This clone was counted between two and nine times. J is TRBJ2-7 and V is TRBV30; TRBD2 agrees at 8 bases. Trimming took 1 base from V and 2 from J; bases not matched to a gene: 4. CDR1 is GTSNPN, CDR2 SVGIG, per germline (reference sequence). The CDR3 contains 14 residues. The CDR3 here is CAWSASGRTYEQYF. The CDR3 DNA reads as TGTGCCTGGAGTGCCAGCGGGAGAACCTACGAGCAGTACTTC.

This clone was seen only a few times. V and J are TRBV28 and TRBJ2-1; 13 bases map to TRBD2. CDR1 and CDR2 from the germline V gene are MDHEN and SYDVKM. V was clipped by 7 bases and J by 1 base; unmatched bases: 10. CDR3 length: 18 residues. The CDR3 DNA reads as TGTGCCAGCATAAGTGCGACTAGCGGGAGGAGGTCCTACAATGAGCAGTTCTTC. The encoded protein is CASISATSGRRSYNEQFF.

This clone was seen more than once but under ten times. The V call is TRBV19, the J call TRBJ2-1; 8 bases are shared with TRBD2. The CDR3 runs to 15 residues. J was trimmed by 9 bases and V by 4 bases; bases with no gene match: 11. The V gene's germline CDR1 is LNHDA and CDR2 SQIVND (reference sequence). The CDR3 is CASSTGTSGSGEQFF. The CDR3 bases are TGTGCCAGTAGTACCGGGACCAGCGGGAGCGGTGAGCAGTTCTTC.

This clone was seen more than once but under ten times. This chain connects TRBV30 to TRBJ2-4, with D possibly TRBD2 on 7 matching bases. Trimming took 3 bases from V and 7 from J, leaving 13 bases between them. Germline-derived CDR1 and CDR2 are GTSNPN and SVGIG (reference sequence). This CDR3 region has 13 residues. The CDR3 is CAWRVGGGNIQYF. The CDR3 bases are TGTGCCTGGAGGGTGGGCGGGGGCAACATTCAGTACTTC.

The genes are TRBV21-1 and TRBJ1-2; the table's TRBD1 call for D was not verified on the DNA. TRBV21-1 is a known pseudogene. The CDR3 is 15 residues long. In DNA, the CDR3 is TGTGCCAGCAGCGCCTGGACAGGGAGTGTCTATGGCTACACCTTC. This gives the protein CASSAWTGSVYGYTF.

The DNA for the CDR3 is TGTGCCAGCAGTCCCTCAGGGGGCCTAGATGAAAAACTGTTTTTT. Translating gives CASSPSGGLDEKLFF. V is TRBV28 and J is TRBJ1-4; 8 bases are shared with TRBD1. The CDR3 consists of 15 residues. The J segment lost 6 bases and the V segment lost 5 bases, leaving 8 bases of the junction unmatched. Looked up from germline, CDR1 is MDHEN and CDR2 is SYDVKM.

The chain recombines TRBV6-5 with TRBJ1-2; TRBD1 might be the D (6 bases). Germline V gene data show CDR1 as MNHEY and CDR2 as SVGAGI. CDR3 size: 12 residues. Trimming removed 6 bases from V and 3 bases from J, with 8 bases in between. CDR3 bases: TGTGCCAGCAGCCAGGGGCACTATGGCTACACCTTC. It yields the protein CASSQGHYGYTF.

This clone has a handful of counts. The chain is built from TRBV7-9 and TRBJ2-5; D not certain. The germline V and J ends were trimmed by 0 bases and 0 bases, with 5 bases remaining between them. The V gene's germline CDR1 is SEHNR and CDR2 FQNEAQ (reference sequence). CDR3 length equals 14 residues. The CDR3 bases are TGTGCCAGCAGCTTAGCCCACAACCAAGAGACCCAGTACTTC. This sequence encodes CASSLAHNQETQYF.